The 25 T cell receptor beta chains given below trace back to one sample, sequenced in a study of shared clonotypes between healthy human individuals. Repertoires were generated with immunoSEQ multiplex PCR, while TCRdb's copy carries only in-frame clones and drops some. This table has 520,000 or so clones, about four fifths appearing once. The specimen was PBMCs. The receptors originated from a woman aged 40 to 49 in good health. Some clones in this sample may be carry-over from other donors' samples.

This chain links TRBV10-1 with TRBJ2-1; 9 bases map to TRBD2. The CDR3 has 19 residues. Trimming took 2 bases from V and 0 from J; bases not matched to a gene: 11. CDR1 is WNHNN and CDR2 is SYGVQD in the germline V gene (reference sequence). The CDR3 sequence: CASSEKEREALSSYNEQFF. The CDR3 DNA follows: TGCGCCAGCAGTGAGAAGGAGCGGGAGGCCTTGAGCTCCTACAATGAGCAGTTCTTC.

The rearrangement joins TRBV5-1 to TRBJ2-3; 13 nucleotides line up with TRBD2. Trimming took 3 bases from V and 4 from J; bases not matched to a gene: 5. Germline lookup yields CDR1 SGHRS and CDR2 YFSETQ. The CDR3 is 16 residues long. CDR3 bases: TGCGCCAGCAGCTATGGACTAGCGGGAGCCGCAGATACGCAGTATTTT. Encoded protein: CASSYGLAGAADTQYF.

The chain links TRBV7-8 to TRBJ1-2; D gene uncertain. The CDR3 has 12 amino acids. Germline values: CDR1 SGHVS, CDR2 FQNEAQ. Trimming took off 3 bases at V and 7 bases at J, with 9 bases between the two ends. In nucleotides, the CDR3 is TGTGCCAGCAGCTTGGTGGGCCTTGGCTACACCTTC. Translated, it gives CASSLVGLGYTF.

For this clone: Other DNA variants within this sample encode the same CDR3. This chain uses TRBV28 with TRBJ2-7; 9 bases agree with TRBD1. V was pared by 4 bases and J by 1 base, with 5 bases of the junction left unmatched. The CDR3 covers 15 residues. The germline gives CDR1 MDHEN, CDR2 SYDVKM. The chain's CDR3 is CASSSPGQGSYEQYF. The CDR3 bases are TGTGCCAGCAGTTCGCCGGGACAGGGTTCCTACGAGCAGTACTTC.

The chain links TRBV6-1 to TRBJ1-1, with 8 bases matching TRBD1. The CDR3 is 12 residues long. V gave up 7 bases and J gave up 6 bases; unmatched junction bases: 4. The germline gives CDR1 MNHNS, CDR2 SASEGT. In DNA, the CDR3 is TGTGCCAGCACTCTACAGGGGGCTGAAGCTTTCTTT. Translating gives CASTLQGAEAFF.

The genes are TRBV5-1 and TRBJ2-1; D tentatively reads TRBD1 or TRBD2 (6 bases each). V was shortened by 2 bases and J by 9 bases, with 9 bases between the two germline ends. Germline V gene lookup returns CDR1 SGHRS and CDR2 YFSETQ. The CDR3 contains 12 residues. In DNA, the CDR3 is TGCGCCAGCAGCTTACAGGGACTTGAGCAGTTCTTC. Amino acids: CASSLQGLEQFF.

V gene TRBV30 combines with J gene TRBJ2-1; the match to TRBD2 covers 13 bases. The trim removed 2 bases at V and 9 bases at J, leaving 7 bases unmatched. The germline CDR1 and CDR2 sequences are GTSNPN and SVGIG (reference sequence). The CDR3 extends over 15 amino acids. CDR3 sequence reads: CAWSPGLAGEVEQFF. The CDR3 nucleotides are TGTGCCTGGAGTCCAGGACTAGCGGGAGAGGTTGAGCAGTTCTTC.

In DNA, the CDR3 is TGTGCCAGCAGCTTAGATGGGACAACATACAATGAGCAGTTCTTC. This gives the protein CASSLDGTTYNEQFF. The genes are TRBV13 and TRBJ2-1; weak D call: TRBD1 (6 bases). This CDR3 has 15 amino acids. Germline assignment: CDR1 PRHDT and CDR2 FYEKMQ (reference sequence). Trimming took 1 base from V and 4 from J, leaving 11 bases between them.

The V and J genes are TRBV9 and TRBJ2-5; weak D call: TRBD1 (6 bases). CDR3 length equals 15 residues. CDR1 is SGDLS and CDR2 is YYNGEE in the germline V gene. The V and J ends lost 4 bases and 8 bases respectively, with 21 bases between them. CDR3 nucleotide sequence: TGTGCCAGCAGCCCCCGGACAGCAAAGGCTGAAACCCAGTACTTC. Its translation: CASSPRTAKAETQYF.

The genes are TRBV18 and TRBJ2-7, with a weak D call TRBD2 (6 bases). Germline lookup yields CDR1 KGHSH and CDR2 LQKENI. The CDR3 runs to 14 residues. V was cut by 6 bases and J by 7 bases, with 19 bases left in between. This chain's CDR3 is CASSPGGALLEQYF. The CDR3 bases are TGTGCCAGCTCCCCCGGAGGGGCCCTCCTGGAGCAGTACTTC.

In this sample, this clone turned up a few times. The chain is built from TRBV9 and TRBJ2-7; TRBD1 matches 9 bases. CDR1 is SGDLS and CDR2 is YYNGEE in the germline V gene. Losses at the gene ends were 1 base for V and 3 bases for J; bases not matched to a gene: 2. The CDR3 extends over 14 amino acids. The CDR3 sequence is CASSVQGQGYEQYF. The CDR3 bases are TGTGCCAGCAGCGTACAGGGACAGGGCTACGAGCAGTACTTC.

About this clone: A far larger clone is off by one base, so a read error is likely. CDR3 sequence (DNA): TGTGCCAGCAGCCCGGGACAGGGGAATCAGCCCCAGCATTTT. Translating it yields CASSPGQGNQPQHF. V gene TRBV5-5 combines with J gene TRBJ1-5; 10 bases are shared with TRBD1. Trimming removed 4 bases from V and 4 bases from J; junction bases left unmatched: 2. Germline lookup yields CDR1 SGHKS and CDR2 YYEKEE (reference sequence). This CDR3 is built from 14 residues.

The chain combines TRBV30 with TRBJ2-7, with 10 positions matching TRBD2. This CDR3 contains 15 residues. Germline V gene data show CDR1 as GTSNPN and CDR2 as SVGIG (reference sequence). The trim removed 0 bases at V and 5 bases at J, leaving 7 bases unmatched. The CDR3 loop reads CAWSVGSGRGHEQYF. CDR3 DNA: TGTGCCTGGAGTGTAGGGAGCGGGAGGGGCCACGAGCAGTACTTC.

The rearrangement links TRBV11-1 to TRBJ2-3, with unresolved D. The CDR3 is made up of 13 amino acids. The germline V and J ends were trimmed by 3 bases and 4 bases, with 8 bases remaining between them. CDR1 SGHAT and CDR2 FQDESV come from the germline V gene (reference sequence). The CDR3 nucleotides read TGTGCCAGCAGCTTTATCGGCGCAGATACGCAGTATTTT. It translates to CASSFIGADTQYF.

The chain couples TRBV5-4 to TRBJ2-2, with D unclear. Germline CDR1 is SGHNT and CDR2 is YYREEE (reference sequence). The CDR3 length is 12 residues. V lost 4 bases and J 4 bases, leaving 5 bases between the germline ends. The CDR3 nucleotides are TGTGCCAGCAGCGATATCACCGGGGAGCTGTTTTTT. Its protein product is CASSDITGELFF.

The CDR3 sequence: CASSFQGPGELFF. CDR3 bases: TGTGCCAGTAGTTTTCAGGGCCCGGGGGAGCTGTTTTTT. J is TRBJ2-2 and V is TRBV19; possibly TRBD1 for D (5 bases). The CDR3 has 13 amino acids. The V gene's germline CDR1 is LNHDA and CDR2 SQIVND (reference sequence). V was trimmed by 5 bases and J by 8 bases, leaving 12 bases between them.

The genes are TRBV19 and TRBJ2-2; TRBD1 agrees at 12 bases. This CDR3 region has 18 residues. Germline CDR1 and CDR2: LNHDA and SQIVND (reference sequence). The J segment lost 3 bases and the V segment lost 4 bases, leaving 9 bases of the junction unmatched. The CDR3: CASSTPGGDRGHTGELFF. The DNA of the CDR3 is TGTGCCAGTAGTACCCCGGGGGGGGACAGGGGGCACACCGGGGAGCTGTTTTTT.

The V and J genes are TRBV7-2 and TRBJ2-2; D is perhaps TRBD2 (6 bases). Germline loops: CDR1 SGHTA, CDR2 FQGNSA. V was trimmed by 5 bases and J by 6 bases, leaving 13 bases between them. The CDR3 contains 14 residues. The DNA for the CDR3 is TGTGCCAGCAGCCCCGGGAGCCGAGCCGGGGAGCTGTTTTTT. Amino acid sequence: CASSPGSRAGELFF.

This clone occurred a few times. V is TRBV11-2 and J is TRBJ2-3; D is undetermined. There are 13 residues in the CDR3. Per the germline V gene, CDR1 is SGHAT and CDR2 is FQNNGV. V dropped 0 bases and J dropped 3 bases, with 4 bases sitting between them. CDR3 nucleotide sequence: TGTGCCAGCAGCTTAGAAGGAACAGATACGCAGTATTTT. Protein: CASSLEGTDTQYF.

The rearrangement joins TRBV28 to TRBJ2-5; 9 bases are a match to TRBD2. The germline V gene has CDR1 MDHEN and CDR2 SYDVKM. The V and J ends lost 7 bases and 2 bases, in that order; junction bases with no gene match: 2. The CDR3 has 13 amino acids. The CDR3 sequence is CASITSGQETQYF. The CDR3 bases are TGTGCCAGCATAACTAGCGGGCAAGAGACCCAGTACTTC.

This clone was seen a handful of times. In the same sample, other DNA sequences code for this CDR3. V and J are TRBV7-2 and TRBJ1-2, with D possibly matching TRBD1 (5 bases). The length of the CDR3 is 13 residues. Germline V lookup: CDR1 SGHTA, CDR2 FQGNSA. Trimming took 6 bases from V and 6 from J, leaving 14 bases between them. The CDR3 sequence: CASSSDRRNGYTF. The CDR3 bases are TGTGCCAGCAGTTCCGACAGAAGGAATGGCTACACCTTC.

The chain joins TRBV7-8 to TRBJ1-5; no definite D call. The germline gives CDR1 SGHVS, CDR2 FQNEAQ. This CDR3 has 14 residues. V was shortened by 5 bases and J by 0 bases, with 8 bases between the two germline ends. The CDR3 reads CASSQTYSNQPQHF. Here the CDR3 DNA reads TGTGCCAGCAGCCAGACTTATAGCAATCAGCCCCAGCATTTT.

This clone was recorded only once. The V and J genes are TRBV23-1 and TRBJ2-7, with 7 bases fitting TRBD1. TRBV23-1 is filed as an ORF, its function uncertain. The trim removed 8 bases at V and 7 bases at J, leaving 11 bases unmatched. The CDR3 has 13 amino acids. CDR3 amino acids: CASRYLPGGEQYF. The CDR3 DNA is TGCGCCAGCCGATACTTACCAGGGGGAGAGCAGTACTTC.

Note on this clone: The same CDR3 can be traced to other DNA sequences in this sample. The J gene is TRBJ2-2, the V gene TRBV6-5; 7 nucleotides line up with TRBD1. There are 16 residues in the CDR3. V shed 0 bases, J shed 5 bases, and the junction held 6 bases outside the gene matches. Germline V gives CDR1 MNHEY, CDR2 SVGAGI. CDR3 coding DNA: TGTGCCAGCAGTTACTCTGGGGGCAGGGGGACCGGGGAGCTGTTTTTT. This gives the protein CASSYSGGRGTGELFF.

This chain links TRBV19 with TRBJ1-3; D call uncertain. Trimming left V 5 bases short and J 4 bases short, with 12 bases between. Germline assignment: CDR1 LNHDA and CDR2 SQIVND (reference sequence). There are 14 residues in the CDR3. CDR3 region: CASSDSEVGNTIYF. In DNA, the CDR3 is TGTGCCAGTAGTGACTCCGAGGTCGGAAACACCATATATTTT.